This T cell receptor beta chain was captured by sequencing in a study of immune cell composition in non-small cell lung cancer. Broader study findings: No significant correlation existed between pack-years smoked and tumour clonality. Shared sequences between tumour-reactive and dominant in vivo clones were not proven. Tumour-associated clones >0.5% occurred in around 35% of adenocarcinomas, approximately 79% of squamous. Adenocarcinomas with higher top tumour-associated clone frequency had more reactive TILs.

Produced via immunoSEQ multiplex PCR; TCRdb's table is partial and in-frame only. The sample carries 3,000 to 4,000 clones, around 74% recorded once. Note on this clone: Antigen unknown.

Normal lung was sampled as far from the tumour as possible, at least 3 cm. This CDR3 is built from 15 residues. V dropped 5 bases and J dropped 0 bases, with 11 bases sitting between them. Germline V gene lookup returns CDR1 LNHDA and CDR2 SQIVND (reference sequence). The sequence came from a human donor with non-small cell lung cancer. The V gene is TRBV19, the J gene TRBJ2-1; tentative D call: TRBD1 (5 bases). The sample was non-adjacent lung tissue. The CDR3 DNA is TGTGCCAGTAGTTCACCAGGACACTCCTACAATGAGCAGTTCTTC. As protein: CASSSPGHSYNEQFF.